Sequencing of this TCR beta chain was carried out in a study of tumor-infiltrating lymphocytes in primary liver carcinoma. Study-level points and caveats: Compared with tumor region pairs, tumor-adjacent and tumor-blood pairs overlapped less. A significantly higher top-250-clone fraction was recorded for tumors than for blood (p = 0.039).

Production of TCR beta cDNA used 500 ng total RNA together with a constant-region primer. A slightly modified ARM-PCR protocol with three nested multiplex PCR rounds produced these TCR beta libraries. Both of the initial two PCR rounds ran for about 11 cycles and employed TRBV1-TRBV30 forward primers alongside a C-beta reverse primer. In TCRdb, the multiplex PCR reads were re-called with MiXCR into one record per CDR3 protein. The sample shows 330,000 or so distinct CDR3 sequences, about 65% of them seen only once. Germline DNA was also extracted, and blood RNA was taken from unsorted whole blood. Worth noting for this clonotype: The antigen is undetermined. Given a much more abundant clone one base away, this may be a read error.

The V gene's germline CDR1 is SQVTM and CDR2 ANQGSEA. The CDR3 sequence is 12 residues long. Germline trimming cut 7 bases from V and 4 bases from J; bases unmatched to any gene: 5. The V and J genes are TRBV29-1 and TRBJ2-3; 7 bases are shared with TRBD2. The source material was peripheral blood. The TCR comes from a middle-aged man with primary liver carcinoma and hepatitis B virus infection. The CDR3 DNA sequence: TGCAGCGGAGGAGCGGGATCAGATACGCAGTATTTT. The encoded protein is CSGGAGSDTQYF.